Shown below are 18 T cell receptor beta chains from a single sample sequenced in a study of T cell responses to AZD1222 COVID-19 vaccine (TCRdb year 2021). What the time point label conveys for this sample: baseline before first vaccination. Library prep was done by the immunoSEQ multiplex PCR assay. Imported from immuneACCESS, the table was reduced by TCRdb to in-frame sequences with V and J called. These copies leave out some clones; in studies compared against another copy, an unresolved V gene accounts for under half, and the cause of the remainder is not known. The sample table shows 110,000 to 150,000 clones, and over 90% are seen once. Roughly 5% of the sample lies in the top ten. Material: peripheral blood, obtained on day 0 of AZD1222 vaccination. These TCRs come from an adult in good health.

CDR3 amino acids: CASSPDNFALHF. The DNA of the CDR3 is TGTGCCAGCAGTCCGGACAATTTCGCCCTCCACTTT. This chain uses TRBV6-6 with TRBJ1-6; D perhaps matches TRBD1 (5 bases). Germline CDR1 MNHNY, CDR2 SVGAGI (reference sequence). The V and J ends lost 5 bases and 14 bases respectively, with 13 bases between them. This CDR3 comprises 12 residues.

The chain combines TRBV7-2 with TRBJ1-2; D may be TRBD1 (5 bases). Between the trimmed V and J ends, which lost 6 bases and 4 bases, there was a span of 12 bases. CDR3 size: 13 residues. Germline V gene lookup returns CDR1 SGHTA and CDR2 FQGNSA. The chain's CDR3 is CASRRGDGYGYTF. The CDR3 DNA is TGTGCCAGCAGGCGGGGGGACGGCTATGGCTACACCTTC.

This rearrangement joins TRBV11-1 to TRBJ1-1, with no clear D. The ends were cut back, 2 bases at V and 3 bases at J, with 4 bases in the middle. The CDR3 covers 12 residues. Per the germline V gene, CDR1 is SGHAT and CDR2 is FQDESV (reference sequence). The CDR3 DNA reads as TGTGCCAGCAGCTTAAGGGACACTGAAGCTTTCTTT. Residues: CASSLRDTEAFF.

This chain links TRBV29-1 with TRBJ2-5; D is undetermined. With 2 bases removed from V and 2 bases from J, the gap between germline ends came to 3 bases. The CDR3 contains 11 residues. Germline-derived CDR1 and CDR2 are SQVTM and ANQGSEA. CDR3 sequence: CSVETQETQYF. CDR3 coding DNA: TGCAGCGTTGAAACTCAAGAGACCCAGTACTTC.

The chain links TRBV4-1 to TRBJ2-3; TRBD2 matches at 8 bases. Germline CDR1 is MGHRA and CDR2 is YSYEKL. Trimming removed 10 bases from V and 1 base from J; junction bases left unmatched: 4. This CDR3 contains 13 residues. The CDR3 is CATLAERTDTQYF. CDR3 sequence (DNA): TGCGCCACACTAGCGGAACGCACAGATACGCAGTATTTT.

The genes are TRBV7-6 and TRBJ2-3; D remains unclear. Germline CDR1 and CDR2: SGHVS and FNYEAQ. CDR3 length: 16 amino acids. V was cut by 0 bases and J by 10 bases, with 20 bases left in between. The CDR3 here is CASSLAPASSRLAQYF. The CDR3 nucleotides are TGTGCCAGCAGCTTAGCGCCTGCTAGTTCCCGGTTGGCGCAGTATTTT.

The chain has TRBV27 and TRBJ1-5; TRBD1 matches 10 bases. V was clipped by 1 base and J by 2 bases; unmatched bases: 14. The CDR3 extends over 20 amino acids. Germline CDR1 MNHEY, CDR2 SMNVEV (reference sequence). The CDR3 sequence is CASSLYSPGQGFMGNQPQHF. DNA for the CDR3: TGTGCCAGCAGTTTATACTCCCCGGGACAGGGGTTCATGGGCAATCAGCCCCAGCATTTT.

The V and J genes are TRBV2 and TRBJ1-1, with D perhaps TRBD1 (5 bases). The germline V gene has CDR1 SNHLY and CDR2 FYNNEI. Between the trimmed V and J ends, which lost 8 bases and 0 bases, there was a span of 13 bases. CDR3 size: 14 residues. The DNA of the CDR3 is TGTGCCAGCTGGGAGGGGTTCATGAACACTGAAGCTTTCTTT. As protein: CASWEGFMNTEAFF.

The chain recombines TRBV6-5 with TRBJ1-1; no clear D. The germline V gene encodes CDR1 MNHEY and CDR2 SVGAGI. V dropped 4 bases and J dropped 1 base, with 10 bases sitting between them. The CDR3 runs to 14 residues. CDR3 amino acids: CASSSLDGNTEAFF. Written as DNA, the CDR3 is TGTGCCAGCAGTTCCTTGGACGGGAACACTGAAGCTTTCTTT.

V and J are TRBV28 and TRBJ2-1, with 14 bases lining up with TRBD2. Germline V gene sequence: CDR1 MDHEN, CDR2 SYDVKM. V gave up 5 bases and J gave up 9 bases; unmatched junction bases: 9. The CDR3 is 16 amino acids. CDR3 loop: CASSPGTSGRLGEQFF. In DNA, the CDR3 is TGTGCCAGCAGTCCGGGGACTAGCGGGAGATTAGGTGAGCAGTTCTTC.

Remarks on this clone: Compared with germline, one end of the junction differs, possibly owing to a read error. This chain joins TRBV6-5 and TRBJ1-2; 7 positions agree with TRBD1. Germline CDR1 is MNHEY and CDR2 is SVGAGI. The CDR3 has 14 amino acids. As DNA, the CDR3 is TGTGCCAGCAGTGACTCCAGGGGGGGGTATGGCTACACCTTC. Protein product: CASSDSRGGYGYTF.

The chain has TRBV29-1 and TRBJ1-1; 8 nucleotides agree with TRBD1. The CDR3 extends over 13 amino acids. V shed 7 bases, J shed 3 bases, and the junction held 7 bases outside the gene matches. Germline CDR1 is SQVTM and CDR2 is ANQGSEA. The CDR3 nucleotides are TGCAGCGCCGGGGACAGGCCATACACTGAAGCTTTCTTT. It yields the protein CSAGDRPYTEAFF.

J is TRBJ2-7 and V is TRBV20-1; D unresolved. The CDR3 extends over 13 amino acids. The V gene lost 3 bases and the J gene lost 0 bases, with 9 bases spanning the gap. CDR1 is DFQATT, CDR2 SNEGSKA, per germline (reference sequence). CDR3 amino acids: CSASSPSSYEQYF. For the CDR3, the DNA is TGCAGTGCTAGTTCCCCGAGCTCCTACGAGCAGTACTTC.

The chain uses TRBV11-2 and TRBJ2-2; D not resolved. Trimming left V 2 bases short and J 3 bases short, with 7 bases between. Germline CDR1 is SGHAT and CDR2 is FQNNGV. This CDR3 region has 14 residues. This CDR3 reads CASSLTDDTGELFF. The DNA of the CDR3 is TGTGCCAGCAGCTTAACAGACGACACCGGGGAGCTGTTTTTT.

The rearrangement uses TRBV19 and TRBJ1-2, with 11 positions matching TRBD1. The CDR3 runs to 18 residues. The V gene end was trimmed by 3 bases and the J gene end by 1 base; junction bases not matched to a gene: 10. Germline-derived CDR1 and CDR2 are LNHDA and SQIVND (reference sequence). The CDR3 spells CASSMRAGQGEYNYGYTF. The CDR3 DNA reads as TGTGCCAGTAGTATGCGAGCGGGACAGGGGGAGTATAACTATGGCTACACCTTC.

Points on this clone: The junction and the germline gene differ at one end; a read error may be behind it. The chain has TRBV12-5 and TRBJ1-2; D unresolved. Germline V gene lookup returns CDR1 LGHNT and CDR2 FRNRAP. This CDR3 contains 12 residues. The CDR3: CASGLVESTLDF. DNA of the CDR3: TGTGCTAGTGGTTTGGTAGAGTCGACACTCGACTTC.

The chain carries TRBV5-4 and TRBJ1-2, with D maybe TRBD1 (6 bases). V was cut by 2 bases and J by 0 bases, with 14 bases left in between. CDR3 length: 16 amino acids. Germline V CDR1 and CDR2: SGHNT, YYREEE (reference sequence). The CDR3 bases are TGTGCCAGCAGCTTAGGGGGGGCAGACACTAACTATGGCTACACCTTC. Its protein product is CASSLGGADTNYGYTF.

The CDR3 coding sequence is TGTGCCAGCAGCTTAGAGGGAGGGGATTACAATGAGCAGTTCTTC. Protein product: CASSLEGGDYNEQFF. The gene calls are TRBV7-9 and TRBJ2-1; 7 nucleotides agree with TRBD2. This CDR3 has 15 amino acids. The V and J ends lost 1 base and 4 bases, in that order; junction bases with no gene match: 4. In germline, CDR1 is SEHNR, CDR2 FQNEAQ (reference sequence). The full variable domain, in which reference TRBV7-9 and TRBJ2-1 provide the parts outside the CDR3, is DTGVSQNPRHKITKRGQNVTFRCDPISEHNRLYWYRQTLGQGPEFLTYFQNEAQLEKSRLLSDRFSAERPKGSFSTLEIQRTEQGDSAMYLCASSLEGGDYNEQFFGPGTRLTVL.